This entry concerns a single T cell receptor beta chain. Its antigen is unidentified. The data were produced by immunoSEQ multiplex PCR, yet TCRdb's version contains in-frame clones alone and is incomplete. Of roughly 57,000 clones listed, roughly 93% are singletons. Looked up from germline, CDR1 is SEHNR and CDR2 is FQNEAQ (reference sequence). The CDR3 totals 16 residues. The V and J ends lost 5 bases and 4 bases, in that order; junction bases with no gene match: 9. This sample was taken from a study of cytomegalovirus exposure and HLA in healthy donors. Study-wide background: A later analysis reported the 100 to 150 validation repertoires used the same platform as the approximately 660 first-cohort repertoires.

Study-wide findings and caveats: The study put 150 or so TCR beta chains on its list as cytomegalovirus-associated. CMV antigen specificity of three CMV-associated chains was confirmed in vitro.

The rearrangement joins TRBV7-9 to TRBJ2-3; TRBD2 matches 10 bases. This clonotype was obtained from a woman aged 18-29 years in good health and CMV-seropositive. Sequenced: PBMCs. For the CDR3, the DNA is TGTGCCAGCAGCGCCCCCCCGGGACTAGCGCCAGATACGCAGTATTTT. This translates into CASSAPPGLAPDTQYF.